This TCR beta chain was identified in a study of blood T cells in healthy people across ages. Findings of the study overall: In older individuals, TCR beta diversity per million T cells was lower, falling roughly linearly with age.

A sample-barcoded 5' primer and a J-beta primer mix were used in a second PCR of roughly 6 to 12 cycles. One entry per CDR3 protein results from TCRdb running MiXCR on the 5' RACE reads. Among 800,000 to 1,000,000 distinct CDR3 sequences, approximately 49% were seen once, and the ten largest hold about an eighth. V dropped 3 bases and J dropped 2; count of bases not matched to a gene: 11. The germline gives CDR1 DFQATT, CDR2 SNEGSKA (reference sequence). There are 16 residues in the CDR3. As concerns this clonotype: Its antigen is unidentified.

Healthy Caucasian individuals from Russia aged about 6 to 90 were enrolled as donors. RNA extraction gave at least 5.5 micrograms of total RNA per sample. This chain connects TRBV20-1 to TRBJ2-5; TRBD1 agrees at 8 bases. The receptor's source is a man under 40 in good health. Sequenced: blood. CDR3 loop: CSARGQDIFPQETQYF. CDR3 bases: TGCAGTGCTAGGGGACAGGACATTTTCCCGCAAGAGACCCAGTACTTC.